This paragraph reports one TCR beta chain. As yet, its antigen is unknown. The sample belongs to a study of cytomegalovirus exposure and HLA in healthy donors. Study-level points and caveats: The only immune exposure information that was available was CMV serostatus. After further analysis at a later stage, 16,951 TCR beta sequences were associated with HLA alleles at 0.05 false discovery rate. With further analysis later on, most CMV-associated TCR beta chains appeared HLA-restricted.

This CDR3 is 15 amino acids long. V gave up 5 bases and J gave up 4 bases; unmatched junction bases: 8. Germline-derived CDR1 and CDR2 are SGHNT and YENEEA. In the PCR, 60 Vbeta and 13 Jbeta primers were used. Assay used: immunoSEQ multiplex PCR; TCRdb lists only in-frame clones, some missing. The profile shows about 120,000 clones, about 10% of them singletons. V is TRBV11-3 and J is TRBJ2-1; 7 bases are shared with TRBD1. The receptor comes from a woman in her late teens or twenties in good health and CMV-seropositive. The sequenced material came from PBMCs. The CDR3 DNA follows: TGTGCCAGCAGCATAGGGACAGAGAAATACAATGAGCAGTTCTTC. Translated, it gives CASSIGTEKYNEQFF.